These 31 T cell receptor beta chains share one sample of origin, sequenced in a study of T cell repertoires in cytomegalovirus infection. Their recognized antigens are unknown. TCRdb redid the calling of the reads with MiXCR, one entry per CDR3 protein. Here the sample spans under 850,000 distinct CDR3 sequences, around 32% being singletons. This specimen was cultured PBMCs, taken from culture after CMV antigen stimulation. Receptors originate from a human donor in good health (CMV status not recorded). Some clones in this sample may be carry-over from other donors' samples.

This clonotype was detected a few times. The chain combines TRBV11-2 with TRBJ2-1, with D perhaps matching TRBD2 (6 bases). The germline gives CDR1 SGHAT, CDR2 FQNNGV. Trimming cost V 0 bases and J 3 bases, with 12 bases left between them. The CDR3 spans 16 residues. Written as DNA, the CDR3 is TGTGCCAGCAGCTTAGATAGGAGGGTCTACTACAATGAGCAGTTCTTC. Encoded protein: CASSLDRRVYYNEQFF.

This clonotype has just a few counts. The rearrangement uses TRBV20-1 and TRBJ1-1; D might be TRBD1 (5 bases). The germline V gene has CDR1 DFQATT and CDR2 SNEGSKA (reference sequence). With 1 base removed from V and 5 bases from J, the gap between germline ends came to 8 bases. The CDR3 runs 12 residues. Written as DNA, the CDR3 is TGCAGTGCTAGAGGCGGGGGAACTGAAGCTTTCTTT. It yields the protein CSARGGGTEAFF.

The chain couples TRBV7-9 to TRBJ2-5, with TRBD2 matching over 10 bases. CDR3 length: 16 amino acids. The germline CDR1 and CDR2 sequences are SEHNR and FQNEAQ (reference sequence). V was pared by 4 bases and J by 4 bases, with 9 bases of the junction left unmatched. This CDR3 is CASSSSASGGGETQYF. The CDR3, as DNA: TGTGCCAGCAGCTCTTCGGCTAGCGGGGGTGGAGAGACCCAGTACTTC.

In nucleotides, the CDR3 is TGTGCCAGCAGTTGGACTAGCTTGGGCGAGCAGTACTTC. Translated: CASSWTSLGEQYF. The chain is built from TRBV12-3 or TRBV12-4 and TRBJ2-7; 8 bases line up with TRBD2. V trimming: 4 bases; J trimming: 6 bases; junction bases outside the gene matches: 5. The CDR3 contains 13 residues.

V and J are TRBV6-2 or TRBV6-3 and TRBJ2-7; D is ambiguous. This CDR3 is built from 15 residues. Trimming removed 2 bases from V and 2 bases from J, with 13 bases in between. The germline V gene has CDR1 MNHEY and CDR2 SVGEGT. CDR3 sequence (DNA): TGTGCCAGCAGTTACCCCCCGGGCCTAACCTACGAGCAGTACTTC. This translates into CASSYPPGLTYEQYF.

Ten or more counts support this clonotype. V usage is TRBV7-2 and J usage is TRBJ2-3; D call uncertain. Germline CDR1 reads SGHTA; CDR2 reads FQGNSA. The V end was cut by 1 base, the J end by 0 bases, with 8 bases between. The CDR3 totals 15 residues. Here the CDR3 reads CASSLEQTSTDTQYF. DNA of the CDR3: TGTGCCAGCAGCTTAGAACAGACTAGCACAGATACGCAGTATTTT.

This clonotype was seen a handful of times. The chain combines TRBV7-9 with TRBJ2-1, with 9 positions matching TRBD2. Germline V lookup: CDR1 SEHNR, CDR2 FQNEAQ (reference sequence). The CDR3 contains 14 residues. The ends lost 4 bases at V and 15 bases at J; junction bases unmatched: 13. CDR3 region: CASSSFLRTSEWFF. The CDR3 bases are TGTGCCAGCAGCTCCTTTCTCAGGACTAGCGAATGGTTCTTC.

The V and J genes are TRBV11-2 and TRBJ2-5; D is possibly TRBD2 (5 bases). Trimming cost V 6 bases and J 5 bases, with 19 bases left between them. This CDR3 is 15 amino acids long. Germline V gene data show CDR1 as SGHAT and CDR2 as FQNNGV. CDR3 sequence reads: CASRRVTERGETQYF. CDR3 nucleotide sequence: TGTGCCAGCAGACGCGTAACCGAAAGAGGGGAGACCCAGTACTTC.

The genes are TRBV11-3 and TRBJ2-3, with a possible D match to TRBD1 (6 bases). V lost 4 bases to trimming and J lost 8 bases, with 13 bases between them. CDR1 is SGHNT, CDR2 YENEEA, per germline. The CDR3 contains 13 residues. The CDR3 nucleotides are TGTGCCAGCAGCTCGACCCCAGGGGCTACGCAGTATTTT. Translation: CASSSTPGATQYF.

This clonotype turned up a few times. The chain couples TRBV12-3 or TRBV12-4 to TRBJ2-3; 11 nucleotides align to TRBD2. With V trimmed by 8 bases and J by 2 bases, 6 bases remained unmatched. This CDR3 comprises 15 residues. CDR3 DNA sequence: TGTGCCAGCTTCGGGACTAGCGGTAACACAGATACGCAGTATTTT. It yields the protein CASFGTSGNTDTQYF.

The CDR3 bases are TGCGCCAGCAGCCAAGATCCGGGAGCTGGCACAGATACGCAGTATTTT. This encodes CASSQDPGAGTDTQYF. V usage is TRBV4-1 and J usage is TRBJ2-3; maybe TRBD2 (6 bases). Germline CDR1 MGHRA, CDR2 YSYEKL. There are 16 residues in the CDR3. Trimming removed 0 bases from V and 1 base from J, with 11 bases in between.

CDR3 sequence reads: CASSSQRWPFYNEQFF. The CDR3 DNA reads as TGTGCCAGCAGTTCTCAGAGGTGGCCCTTCTACAATGAGCAGTTCTTC. The chain is built from TRBV27 and TRBJ2-1; D is undetermined. This CDR3 comprises 16 residues. CDR1 and CDR2 (germline): MNHEY, SMNVEV (reference sequence). Trimming took 4 bases from V and 3 from J, leaving 16 bases between them.

V and J are TRBV15 and TRBJ1-2, with unresolved D. The CDR3 length is 13 residues. Per germline, CDR1 LNHNV and CDR2 YYDKDF (reference sequence). V was cut by 1 base and J by 4 bases, with 7 bases left in between. The CDR3, as DNA: TGTGCCACCAGCAGAGCGGGGTTCTATGGCTACACCTTC. Protein: CATSRAGFYGYTF.

This clonotype has a count of ten or more. The V and J genes are TRBV7-9 and TRBJ1-6; D call uncertain. The CDR3 contains 15 residues. CDR1 is SEHNR and CDR2 is FQNEAQ in the germline V gene (reference sequence). The germline V and J ends were trimmed by 5 bases and 7 bases, with 15 bases remaining between them. This chain's CDR3 is CASSPSGLSNSPLHF. CDR3 nucleotide sequence: TGTGCCAGCAGCCCATCAGGACTATCGAATTCACCCCTCCACTTT.

This clonotype has more than one count but fewer than ten. This chain links TRBV20-1 with TRBJ2-7; D remains ambiguous. Trimming shortened V by 6 bases and J by 3 bases, and 18 bases separated the two germline ends. Per germline, CDR1 DFQATT and CDR2 SNEGSKA (reference sequence). CDR3 length equals 14 residues. CDR3 bases: TGCAGTGCATCTCCGACCCTAGTCCGCTACGAGCAGTACTTC. It codes for CSASPTLVRYEQYF.

V usage is TRBV4-3 and J usage is TRBJ2-1, with D possibly matching TRBD1 (6 bases). From germline, CDR1 is LGHNA and CDR2 YSLEER. The V and J ends lost 5 bases and 6 bases respectively, with 14 bases between them. The CDR3 contains 14 residues. CDR3 in DNA: TGCGCCAGCAGCTTAAGGGTAGGGGGCAATGAGCAGTTCTTC. The encoded protein is CASSLRVGGNEQFF.

The gene calls are TRBV11-2 and TRBJ2-1; 9 bases agree with TRBD1. V shed 0 bases and J 2 bases; nucleotides not matched to a gene: 5. The CDR3 is 17 amino acids. Per germline, CDR1 SGHAT and CDR2 FQNNGV. The CDR3 bases are TGTGCCAGCAGCTTAGACCCCGGGACAGGGCCCTACAATGAGCAGTTCTTC. This translates into CASSLDPGTGPYNEQFF.

The chain joins TRBV19 to TRBJ2-1, with 9 bases matching TRBD2. There are 17 residues in the CDR3. The trim removed 3 bases at V and 3 bases at J, leaving 9 bases unmatched. CDR1 is LNHDA and CDR2 is SQIVND in the germline V gene (reference sequence). The CDR3, as DNA: TGTGCCAGTAGTATCCGACCGGGACTAGCCCACTACAATGAGCAGTTCTTC. It yields the protein CASSIRPGLAHYNEQFF.

This clonotype was recorded a few times. V gene TRBV20-1 combines with J gene TRBJ2-7; D unclear. V was pared by 0 bases and J by 3 bases, with 6 bases between. Germline V gene lookup returns CDR1 DFQATT and CDR2 SNEGSKA (reference sequence). CDR3 length: 12 residues. The CDR3 DNA sequence: TGCAGTGCTAGAGAGGGCGACTACGAGCAGTACTTC. This encodes CSAREGDYEQYF.

This chain links TRBV4-1 with TRBJ2-7; 7 positions agree with TRBD1. Germline values: CDR1 MGHRA, CDR2 YSYEKL. V lost 0 bases and J lost 4; bases outside the gene matches: 9. This CDR3 contains 16 residues. The DNA of the CDR3 is TGCGCCAGCAGCCAAGACCCCGGGACAGCACTGTACGAGCAGTACTTC. This encodes CASSQDPGTALYEQYF.

As for this clonotype: This could be a read error, since a much larger clone is one nucleotide away. The chain employs TRBV7-2 and TRBJ2-7, with D maybe TRBD2 (7 bases). This CDR3 spans 13 amino acids. The germline gives CDR1 SGHTA, CDR2 FQGNSA. The CDR3 is CACSPGGLYEQYF. The CDR3 DNA reads TGTGCCTGCAGCCCGGGGGGCCTCTACGAGCAGTACTTC.

The rearrangement uses TRBV12-3 or TRBV12-4 and TRBJ1-6; D remains unclear. The V and J ends lost 7 bases and 9 bases respectively, with 13 bases between them. The CDR3 covers 13 residues. This CDR3 is CASTLEEFSPLHF. Written as DNA, the CDR3 is TGTGCCAGCACGCTAGAGGAGTTTTCACCCCTCCACTTT.

The sample holds many counts of this clonotype. The rearrangement joins TRBV7-2 to TRBJ2-7; 14 bases line up with TRBD2. The J segment lost 4 bases and the V segment lost 4 bases, leaving 9 bases of the junction unmatched. This CDR3 contains 17 residues. The V gene's germline CDR1 is SGHTA and CDR2 FQGNSA. CDR3 nucleotides: TGTGCCAGCAGCTCTATCCTGACTAGCGGGGGGGGTTACGAGCAGTACTTC. It specifies CASSSILTSGGGYEQYF. The entire variable domain, with the rest obtained from reference TRBV7-2 and TRBJ2-7, is as follows: GAGVSQSPSNKVTEKGKDVELRCDPISGHTALYWYRQSLGQGLEFLIYFQGNSAPDKSGLPSDRFSAERTGGSVSTLTIQRTQQEDSAVYLCASSSILTSGGGYEQYFGPGTRLTVT.

This clonotype was seen a handful of times. The V call is TRBV7-6, the J call TRBJ2-2; TRBD2 aligns across 10 bases. The CDR3 runs 18 residues. Germline CDR1 SGHVS, CDR2 FNYEAQ. V gave up 4 bases and J gave up 4 bases; unmatched junction bases: 12. The CDR3 coding sequence is TGTGCCAGCAGCTCGCTGTTAGCGGGAGGAGGCGGCACCGGGGAGCTGTTTTTT. Amino acids: CASSSLLAGGGGTGELFF.

This chain links TRBV5-6 with TRBJ2-5, with 10 bases identical to TRBD1. The CDR3 totals 16 residues. The germline CDR1 and CDR2 sequences are SGHDT and YYEEEE. V lost 4 bases, J lost 1 base, and 7 bases stayed unmatched. The CDR3 spells CASSPWTGGVQETQYF. As DNA, the CDR3 is TGTGCCAGCAGCCCCTGGACAGGGGGTGTCCAAGAGACCCAGTACTTC.

The chain joins TRBV11-2 to TRBJ2-1; TRBD2 is a possible D gene (5 bases). Germline V gives CDR1 SGHAT, CDR2 FQNNGV. This CDR3 comprises 14 residues. Trimming removed 5 bases at V and 7 bases at J, with 15 bases between. The CDR3 loop reads CASSHPDGGNEQFF. CDR3 DNA: TGTGCCAGCAGCCACCCGGACGGAGGAAATGAGCAGTTCTTC.

The genes are TRBV5-5 and TRBJ2-1; 10 nucleotides agree with TRBD1. There are 15 residues in the CDR3. V trimming: 1 base; J trimming: 7 bases; junction bases outside the gene matches: 5. The germline V gene has CDR1 SGHKS and CDR2 YYEKEE (reference sequence). The CDR3 sequence is CASSLWDRGRNEQFF. CDR3 DNA: TGTGCCAGCAGCTTGTGGGACAGGGGTAGGAATGAGCAGTTCTTC.

This chain joins TRBV10-3 and TRBJ1-1; 7 bases agree with TRBD1. V lost 3 bases to trimming and J lost 3 bases; unmatched junction nucleotides: 4. This CDR3 region has 14 residues. Germline V gene lookup returns CDR1 ENHRY and CDR2 SYGVKD. CDR3 nucleotides: TGTGCCATCAGTGAAACACAGGGGTACACTGAAGCTTTCTTT. It specifies CAISETQGYTEAFF.

V and J are TRBV7-2 and TRBJ2-2; 11 nucleotides line up with TRBD1. The CDR3 has 16 residues. After removal of 5 bases from V and 3 bases from J, the junction contained 5 bases not matched to a gene. CDR1 is SGHTA, CDR2 FQGNSA, per germline. CDR3 amino acids: CASSHGQGAYTGELFF. The CDR3 nucleotides are TGTGCCAGCAGCCACGGACAGGGGGCCTACACCGGGGAGCTGTTTTTT.

This chain connects TRBV20-1 to TRBJ2-2; no definite D call. The germline gives CDR1 DFQATT, CDR2 SNEGSKA (reference sequence). The length of the CDR3 is 14 residues. V was trimmed by 5 bases and J by 4 bases, leaving 14 bases between them. This chain's CDR3 is CSARPGEVTGELFF. CDR3 nucleotide sequence: TGCAGTGCTCGGCCAGGAGAGGTCACCGGGGAGCTGTTTTTT.

The V gene is TRBV3-1, the J gene TRBJ1-1, with D possibly TRBD1 on 6 matching bases. CDR1 is LGHDT, CDR2 YNNKEL, per germline (reference sequence). The germline V and J ends were trimmed by 4 bases and 0 bases, with 15 bases remaining between them. The CDR3 has 16 amino acids. The CDR3 is CASSPPTGDMNTEAFF. CDR3 coding DNA: TGTGCCAGCAGCCCTCCGACAGGAGATATGAACACTGAAGCTTTCTTT.